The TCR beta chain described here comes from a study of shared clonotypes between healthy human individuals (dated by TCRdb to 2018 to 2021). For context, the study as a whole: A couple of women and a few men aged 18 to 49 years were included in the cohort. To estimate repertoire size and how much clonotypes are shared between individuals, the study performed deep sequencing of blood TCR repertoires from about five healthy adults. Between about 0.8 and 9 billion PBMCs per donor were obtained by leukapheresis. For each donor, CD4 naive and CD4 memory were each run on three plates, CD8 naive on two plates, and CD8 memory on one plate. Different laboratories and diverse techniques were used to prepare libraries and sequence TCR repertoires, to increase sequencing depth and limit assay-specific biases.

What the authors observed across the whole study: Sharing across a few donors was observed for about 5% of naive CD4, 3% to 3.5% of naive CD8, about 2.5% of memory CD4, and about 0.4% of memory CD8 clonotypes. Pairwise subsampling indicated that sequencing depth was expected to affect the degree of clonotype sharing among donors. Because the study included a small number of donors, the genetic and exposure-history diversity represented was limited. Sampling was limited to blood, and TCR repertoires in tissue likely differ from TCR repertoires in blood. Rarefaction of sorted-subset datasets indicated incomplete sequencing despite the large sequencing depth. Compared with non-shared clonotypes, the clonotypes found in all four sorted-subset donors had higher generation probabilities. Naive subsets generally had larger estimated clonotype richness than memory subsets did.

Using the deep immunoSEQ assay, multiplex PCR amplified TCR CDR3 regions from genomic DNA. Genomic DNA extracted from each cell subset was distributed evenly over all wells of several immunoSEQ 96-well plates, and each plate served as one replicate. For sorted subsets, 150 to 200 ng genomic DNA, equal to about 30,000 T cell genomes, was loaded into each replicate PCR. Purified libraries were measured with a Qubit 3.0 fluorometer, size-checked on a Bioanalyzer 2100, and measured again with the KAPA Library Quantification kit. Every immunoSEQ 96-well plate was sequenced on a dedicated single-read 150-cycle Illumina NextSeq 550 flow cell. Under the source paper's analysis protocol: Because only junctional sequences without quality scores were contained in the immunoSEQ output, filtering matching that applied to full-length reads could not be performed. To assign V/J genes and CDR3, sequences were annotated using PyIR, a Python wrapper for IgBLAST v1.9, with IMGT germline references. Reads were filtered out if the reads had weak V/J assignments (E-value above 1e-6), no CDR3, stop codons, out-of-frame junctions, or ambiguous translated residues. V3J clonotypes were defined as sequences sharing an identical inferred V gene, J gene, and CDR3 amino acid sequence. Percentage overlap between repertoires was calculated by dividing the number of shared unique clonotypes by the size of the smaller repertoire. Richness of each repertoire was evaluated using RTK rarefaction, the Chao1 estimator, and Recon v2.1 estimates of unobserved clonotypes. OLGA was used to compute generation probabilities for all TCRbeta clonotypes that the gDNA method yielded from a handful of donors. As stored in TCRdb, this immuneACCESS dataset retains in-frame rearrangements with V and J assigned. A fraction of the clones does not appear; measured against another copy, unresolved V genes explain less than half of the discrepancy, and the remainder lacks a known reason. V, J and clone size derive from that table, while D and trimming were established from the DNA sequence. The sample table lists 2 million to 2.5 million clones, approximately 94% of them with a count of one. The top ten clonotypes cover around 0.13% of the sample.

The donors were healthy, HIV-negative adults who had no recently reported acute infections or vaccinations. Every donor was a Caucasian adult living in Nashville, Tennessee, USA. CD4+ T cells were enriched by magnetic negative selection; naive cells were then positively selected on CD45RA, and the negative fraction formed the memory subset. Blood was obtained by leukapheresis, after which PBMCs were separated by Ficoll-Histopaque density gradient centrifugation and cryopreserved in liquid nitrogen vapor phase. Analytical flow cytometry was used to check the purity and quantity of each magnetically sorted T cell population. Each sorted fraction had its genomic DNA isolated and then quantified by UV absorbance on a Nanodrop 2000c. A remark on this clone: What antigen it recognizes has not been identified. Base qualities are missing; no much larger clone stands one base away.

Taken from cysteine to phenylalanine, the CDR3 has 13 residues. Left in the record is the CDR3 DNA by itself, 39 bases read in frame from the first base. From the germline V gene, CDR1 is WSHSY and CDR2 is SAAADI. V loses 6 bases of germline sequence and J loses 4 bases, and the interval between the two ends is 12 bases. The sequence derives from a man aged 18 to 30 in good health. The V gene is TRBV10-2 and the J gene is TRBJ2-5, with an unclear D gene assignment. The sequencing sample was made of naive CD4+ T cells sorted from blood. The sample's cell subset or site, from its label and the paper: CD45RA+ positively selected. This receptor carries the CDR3 CASSRTVPETQYF. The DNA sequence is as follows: TGCGCCAGCAGCCGGACCGTGCCAGAGACCCAGTACTTC.